This TCR beta chain appears in the sequencing data of a study of T-cell reconstitution after alpha-beta-depleted transplantation in children. Study results and caveats: Several hundred rapidly expanded clones from non-depleted graft cells reportedly supplied alpha-beta T cells about two months post-transplant. T-cell numbers and diversity, one year after transplant, stemmed largely from T cells that were newly produced.

Trimming stripped 0 bases from V and 4 bases from J, with 10 bases between. Germline assignment: CDR1 SEHNR and CDR2 FQNEAQ (reference sequence). The CDR3 extends over 14 amino acids. A few counts support this clonotype. What it binds is not known. Unique molecular identifiers were incorporated during preparation of the TCRbeta library. TCRdb re-derived calls from the PCR reads in MiXCR, one entry per CDR3 protein. The data hold hundreds of thousands of distinct CDR3 sequences, with 10% to 15% observed a single time. This TCR derives from a male patient under 18 who had a stem cell transplant for acute myeloid leukemia, so the T cells may come from the graft donor. Sequenced here: PBMCs, mostly from graft donor cells, sampled 360 days after TCRalphabeta/CD19-depleted stem cell transplant. V usage is TRBV7-9 and J usage is TRBJ2-7, with D uncertain. CDR3 sequence reads: CASSLALIDYEQYF. DNA of the CDR3: TGTGCCAGCAGCTTAGCGCTAATAGATTACGAGCAGTACTTC.